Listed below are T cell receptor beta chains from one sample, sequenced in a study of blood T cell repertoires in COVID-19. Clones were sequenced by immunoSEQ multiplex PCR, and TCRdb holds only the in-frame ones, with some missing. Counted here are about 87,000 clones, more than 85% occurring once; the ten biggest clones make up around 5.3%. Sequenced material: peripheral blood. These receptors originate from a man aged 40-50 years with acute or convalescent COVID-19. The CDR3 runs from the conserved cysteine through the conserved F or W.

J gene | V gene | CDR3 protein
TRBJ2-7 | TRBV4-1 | CASSLGQGAYEQYF
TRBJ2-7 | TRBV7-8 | CASSLDLDYEQYF
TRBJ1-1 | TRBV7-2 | CASSPAWGGEAFF
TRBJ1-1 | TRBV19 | CASSIQGARLFTEAFF
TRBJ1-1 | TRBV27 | CASSARGGVTEAFF
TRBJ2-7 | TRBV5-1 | CASSPTRGQGEQYF
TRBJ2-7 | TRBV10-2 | CATNQREGLYEQYF
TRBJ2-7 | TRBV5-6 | CASSLYVKGAYEQYF
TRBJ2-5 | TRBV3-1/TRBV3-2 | CASSPAVAGTAQETQYF
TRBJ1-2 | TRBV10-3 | CAISGPFNYGYTF
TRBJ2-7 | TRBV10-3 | CAIRRNRGQMNEQYF
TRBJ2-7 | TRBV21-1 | CASSKGQPGNYEQYF
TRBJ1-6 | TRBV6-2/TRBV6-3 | CASSSEGLFGSPLHF
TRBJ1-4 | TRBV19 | CASTLTGTGKLFF
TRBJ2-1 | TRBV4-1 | CASSQDLDRGHPYNEQFF
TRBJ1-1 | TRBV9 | CASSVQDTEAFF
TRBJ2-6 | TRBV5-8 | CASSPRTVSGANVLTF
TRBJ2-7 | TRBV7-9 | CASSPNRGLEQYF
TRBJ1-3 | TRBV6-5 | CASSLSTGSGNTIYF
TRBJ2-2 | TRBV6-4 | CASSDSFFGLAGTGELFF
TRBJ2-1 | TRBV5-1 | CASSLGLANEQFF
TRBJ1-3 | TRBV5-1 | CASSGGETGNTIYF
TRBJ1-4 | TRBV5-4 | CASSLKGEGEKLFF
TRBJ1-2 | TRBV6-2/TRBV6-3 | CASSRTGSYGYTF
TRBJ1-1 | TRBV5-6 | CASSQPPPAGEAFF
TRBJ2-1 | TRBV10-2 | CASIRGLGHEQFF
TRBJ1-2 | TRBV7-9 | CASSLTGEDYGYTF
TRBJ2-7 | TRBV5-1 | CASSSELAEQYF
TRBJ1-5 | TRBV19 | CAISEGRGGQPQHF
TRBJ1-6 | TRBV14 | CASSQDLGQGDSPLHF
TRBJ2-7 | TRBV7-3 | CASSSSPGYEQYF
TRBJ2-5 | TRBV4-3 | CASSQSLQETQYF
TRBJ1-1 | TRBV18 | CASSVRDRNTEAFF
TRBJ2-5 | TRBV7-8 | CASSLVSSSGASWVQETQYF
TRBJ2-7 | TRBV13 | CASSPEGDSYEQYF
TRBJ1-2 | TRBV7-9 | CASSSIQGRGYTF
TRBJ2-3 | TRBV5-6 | CASSFSGGPRTTDTQYF
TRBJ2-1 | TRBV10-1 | CASSESGTGGWRFF
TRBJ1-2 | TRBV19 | CASRLKGQPSSGYTF
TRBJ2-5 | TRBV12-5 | CASGNDRGETQYF
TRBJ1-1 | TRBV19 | CASSMQGLNTEAFF
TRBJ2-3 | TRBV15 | CATSSDKGADTQYF
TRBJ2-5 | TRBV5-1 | CASSSLPTGTSGGEETQYF
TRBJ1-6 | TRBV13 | CASSPGGGTNSPLHF
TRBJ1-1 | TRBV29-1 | CSVAGGRSDTEAFF
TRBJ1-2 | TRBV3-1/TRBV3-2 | CASSPNLDRVYGYTF
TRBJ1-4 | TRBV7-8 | CASSTGGWDEKLFF
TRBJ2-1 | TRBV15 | CATSIGGGSSSYNEQFF
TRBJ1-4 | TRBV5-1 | CASSFQGLGEKLFF
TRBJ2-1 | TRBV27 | CASSFPGLTANEQFF
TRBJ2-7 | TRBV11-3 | CASSPDRYDGEQYF
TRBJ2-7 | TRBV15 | CATSRPGQGTSYEQYF